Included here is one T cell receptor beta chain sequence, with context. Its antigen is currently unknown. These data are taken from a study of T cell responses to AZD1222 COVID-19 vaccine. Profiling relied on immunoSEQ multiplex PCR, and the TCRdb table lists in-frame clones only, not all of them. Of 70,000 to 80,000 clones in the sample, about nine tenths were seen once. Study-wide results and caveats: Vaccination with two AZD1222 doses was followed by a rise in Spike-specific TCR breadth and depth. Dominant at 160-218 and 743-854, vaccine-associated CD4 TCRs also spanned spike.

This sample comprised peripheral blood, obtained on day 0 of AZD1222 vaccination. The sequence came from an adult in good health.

In DNA, the CDR3 is TGTGCCTGGAGTGGGAGAACGAGGGGGTATTCACCCCTCCACTTT. Amino acid sequence: CAWSGRTRGYSPLHF. V is TRBV30 and J is TRBJ1-6, with D maybe TRBD1 (6 bases). The CDR3 has 15 residues. CDR1 and CDR2 (germline): GTSNPN, SVGIG (reference sequence). V lost 1 base and J lost 8, with 15 bases in between.